The 11 T cell receptor beta chains below come from one sample, sequenced in a study of T cell responses to AZD1222 COVID-19 vaccine. Measured with immunoSEQ multiplex PCR; TCRdb has only the in-frame clones, and not every one. The data show approximately 130,000 clones, over 85% seen once. Sample: peripheral blood, taken on day 0 of AZD1222 vaccination. Source of these receptors: an adult in good health.

This chain connects TRBV19 to TRBJ1-1, with D hard to call. The ends were cut back, 2 bases at V and 4 bases at J, with 11 bases in the middle. There are 14 residues in the CDR3. In germline, CDR1 is LNHDA, CDR2 SQIVND (reference sequence). CDR3 loop: CASSIQVRSTEAFF. CDR3 coding DNA: TGTGCCAGTAGTATACAAGTGAGGAGCACTGAAGCTTTCTTT.

V usage is TRBV5-4 and J usage is TRBJ2-7; the match to TRBD2 covers 7 bases. The CDR3 contains 15 residues. Germline V lookup: CDR1 SGHNT, CDR2 YYREEE (reference sequence). Trimming removed 3 bases from V and 2 bases from J; junction bases left unmatched: 8. CDR3 region: CASSSSSGPPYEQYF. The CDR3 DNA reads TGTGCCAGCAGCTCGAGTAGCGGGCCACCCTACGAGCAGTACTTC.

The chain uses TRBV12-3 or TRBV12-4 and TRBJ1-2; unclear D gene. There are 12 residues in the CDR3. The V end was cut by 3 bases, the J end by 4 bases, with 6 bases between. This chain's CDR3 is CASSFLLYGYTF. The CDR3, as DNA: TGTGCCAGCAGTTTTCTCCTCTATGGCTACACCTTC.

The rearrangement uses TRBV27 and TRBJ2-7; D call uncertain. Germline CDR1 reads MNHEY; CDR2 reads SMNVEV (reference sequence). Trimming cost V 5 bases and J 2 bases, with 10 bases left between them. This CDR3 contains 13 residues. CDR3 in DNA: TGTGCCAGCAGTCTTGGCTACACCTACGAGCAGTACTTC. Protein: CASSLGYTYEQYF.

The chain couples TRBV9 to TRBJ2-1; D not certain. The CDR3 is 15 amino acids. From germline, CDR1 is SGDLS and CDR2 YYNGEE. V lost 0 bases, J lost 0 bases, and 7 bases lay in between. The CDR3 loop reads CASSVAASSYNEQFF. Here the CDR3 DNA reads TGTGCCAGCAGCGTAGCTGCCTCCTCCTACAATGAGCAGTTCTTC. Looking up the rest from reference TRBV9 and TRBJ2-1 gives the full variable domain: DSGVTQTPKHLITATGQRVTLRCSPRSGDLSVYWYQQSLDQGLQFLIQYYNGEERAKGNILERFSAQQFPDLHSELNLSSLELGDSALYFCASSVAASSYNEQFFGPGTRLTVL.

V and J are TRBV28 and TRBJ1-4, with D uncertain. V was cut by 5 bases and J by 4 bases, with 14 bases left in between. The germline CDR1 and CDR2 sequences are MDHEN and SYDVKM. CDR3 length: 15 amino acids. CDR3 nucleotide sequence: TGTGCCAGCAGTCCGTTAGGAGGGCTTAATGAAAAACTGTTTTTT. Residues: CASSPLGGLNEKLFF. Together with reference TRBV28 and TRBJ1-4, the CDR3 gives the full variable domain: DVKVTQSSRYLVKRTGEKVFLECVQDMDHENMFWYRQDPGLGLRLIYFSYDVKMKEKGDIPEGYSVSREKKERFSLILESASTNQTSMYLCASSPLGGLNEKLFFGSGTQLSVL.

Remarks on this clone: This sample also contains other DNA sequences that code for the same CDR3. The chain is built from TRBV29-1 and TRBJ1-2; D ambiguous. This CDR3 comprises 11 residues. The germline V and J ends were trimmed by 3 bases and 6 bases, with 8 bases remaining between them. The germline gives CDR1 SQVTM, CDR2 ANQGSEA. The CDR3 DNA is TGCAGCGTTGAGGGGAGGGATGGCTACACCTTC. Its translation is CSVEGRDGYTF.

The chain uses TRBV5-1 and TRBJ2-3, with 12 bases that match TRBD2. V was pared by 1 base and J by 1 base, with 4 bases of the junction left unmatched. Germline CDR1 and CDR2: SGHRS and YFSETQ. The CDR3 is made up of 17 amino acids. CDR3 sequence: CASSLRLAGGGTDTQYF. The CDR3 bases are TGCGCCAGCAGCTTGAGGCTAGCGGGAGGGGGCACAGATACGCAGTATTTT.

The rearrangement joins TRBV19 to TRBJ1-2; tentatively, D is TRBD1 (5 bases). Trimming stripped 2 bases from V and 5 bases from J, with 12 bases between. The germline V gene has CDR1 LNHDA and CDR2 SQIVND (reference sequence). There are 14 residues in the CDR3. In DNA form, the CDR3 reads TGTGCCAGTAGTATAACAGGCGTAAGATATGGCTACACCTTC. Translated: CASSITGVRYGYTF.

This clone was counted once. The rearrangement links TRBV2 to TRBJ2-4; 14 bases fit TRBD2. Germline CDR1 is SNHLY and CDR2 is FYNNEI. Losses at the gene ends were 5 bases for V and 7 bases for J; bases not matched to a gene: 7. The CDR3 spans 16 residues. CDR3 protein: CASSLGLAGEGNIQYF. Written as DNA, the CDR3 is TGTGCCAGCAGTCTGGGACTAGCGGGAGAGGGGAACATTCAGTACTTC.

The chain has TRBV18 and TRBJ1-2, with 7 bases identical to TRBD1. In germline, CDR1 is KGHSH, CDR2 LQKENI. The CDR3 has 14 residues. V trimming: 0 bases; J trimming: 7 bases; junction bases outside the gene matches: 5. The CDR3 DNA is TGTGCCAGCTCACCACCGGACAGGAGTGGTGGCTACACCTTC. It codes for CASSPPDRSGGYTF. The full variable domain, its missing parts supplied by reference TRBV18 and TRBJ1-2, is NAGVMQNPRHLVRRRGQEARLRCSPMKGHSHVYWYRQLPEEGLKFMVYLQKENIIDESGMPKERFSAEFPKEGPSILRIQQVVRGDSAAYFCASSPPDRSGGYTFGSGTRLTVV.